This T cell receptor beta chain came from a study of Ad26.COV2.S vaccination and SARS-CoV-2 variants. For the study at large: Trial arm assignment for the donor was COV1001 Ad26.COV2.S.

Described treatment: 19 received Ad26.COV2.S at low or high dose, single or two shots; roughly five received placebo; per-sample allocation not given. All samples were drawn on day 63, counting from the first vaccine or placebo injection. Its platform was an Ad26 vector, and its expressed antigen was Wuhan-strain SARS-CoV-2 spike. Assay used: immunoSEQ multiplex PCR; TCRdb lists only in-frame clones, some missing. The table records around 450,000 clones, around 89% of them present only once. Whole-study results and caveats: Substantial breadth was reportedly displayed by spike-specific CD8+ and CD4+ T cell responses after vaccination. Vaccine and placebo groups showed comparable non-spike TCR breadth.

In regard to this clone: As yet, its antigen is unknown.

The TCR comes from a person between 18 and 59 years old who received the Ad26.COV2.S COVID-19 vaccine or a placebo. The material sequenced was peripheral blood, taken in a trial of Ad26.COV2.S vaccine versus placebo.

CDR3 nucleotides: TGCGCCAGCAGCCCCAGGGGGGACCAGCCCCAGCATTTT. Amino acids: CASSPRGDQPQHF. This chain joins TRBV4-3 and TRBJ1-5, with TRBD1 identical over 7 bases. V lost 4 bases, J lost 7 bases, and 4 bases stayed unmatched. Germline CDR1 and CDR2: LGHNA and YSLEER. The CDR3 is made up of 13 amino acids.